The rows below give T cell receptor beta chains drawn from one sample of a study of sequential checkpoint blockade in melanoma. Only in-frame clones appear in the TCRdb table, and some are missing; sequencing was by immunoSEQ multiplex PCR. The data show roughly 30,000 clones, 82% seen once. The source was CD8+ T cells sorted from blood (inferred from file names), collected from a patient given nivolumab and ipilimumab in sequence. The receptors come from a human donor with melanoma. Each CDR3 is given with its conserved first and last residue. Fields, in order: V gene, J gene, CDR3 protein.

v_gene: TRBV6-5
j_gene: TRBJ1-1
CDR3aa: CASSVATGFTEAFF

v_gene: TRBV27
j_gene: TRBJ2-7
CDR3aa: CASSPWTGDEQYF

v_gene: TRBV5-1
j_gene: TRBJ2-7
CDR3aa: CASSLKMGGPSYEQYF

v_gene: TRBV18
j_gene: TRBJ2-7
CDR3aa: CASSLSSYEQYF

v_gene: TRBV10-1
j_gene: TRBJ2-1
CDR3aa: CASSESSSGRAHEQFF

v_gene: TRBV9
j_gene: TRBJ2-4
CDR3aa: CASSAGQGGPLQYF

v_gene: TRBV4-1
j_gene: TRBJ2-7
CDR3aa: CASSSPGLADEQYF

v_gene: TRBV7-9
j_gene: TRBJ2-1
CDR3aa: CASSIPGLSSYNEQFF

v_gene: TRBV7-6
j_gene: TRBJ2-6
CDR3aa: CASTFHSGANVLTF

v_gene: TRBV27
j_gene: TRBJ2-2
CDR3aa: CASSWRGTGELFF

v_gene: TRBV16
j_gene: TRBJ2-6
CDR3aa: CATLDRGRFSGANVLTF

v_gene: TRBV9
j_gene: TRBJ2-1
CDR3aa: CASSPWRTAYNEQFF

v_gene: TRBV5-1
j_gene: TRBJ2-6
CDR3aa: CASSLDRVSMGANVLTF

v_gene: TRBV15
j_gene: TRBJ1-2
CDR3aa: CATSPGGFGGYGYTF

v_gene: TRBV10-3
j_gene: TRBJ2-7
CDR3aa: CAIWSGTGVLEQYF

v_gene: TRBV27
j_gene: TRBJ1-3
CDR3aa: CASRGWGDTIYF

v_gene: TRBV27
j_gene: TRBJ1-5
CDR3aa: CASSYKGGYSNQPQHF

v_gene: TRBV27
j_gene: TRBJ2-7
CDR3aa: CASSLGQSYEQYF

v_gene: TRBV4-3
j_gene: TRBJ2-7
CDR3aa: CASSQDQGIYEQYF

v_gene: TRBV2
j_gene: TRBJ1-2
CDR3aa: CASSPGTLNYGYTF

v_gene: TRBV5-1
j_gene: TRBJ2-6
CDR3aa: CASSARDYGSGANVLTF

v_gene: TRBV5-1
j_gene: TRBJ2-1
CDR3aa: CASSRKLAGGPSDNEQFF

v_gene: TRBV27
j_gene: TRBJ2-7
CDR3aa: CASRLGGDPYEQYF

v_gene: TRBV19
j_gene: TRBJ1-5
CDR3aa: CASSLDREVQPQHF

v_gene: TRBV13
j_gene: TRBJ2-2
CDR3aa: CASSSYFYSQNTGELFF

v_gene: TRBV19
j_gene: TRBJ1-1
CDR3aa: CATRDMRWNTEAFF

v_gene: TRBV11-1
j_gene: TRBJ1-1
CDR3aa: CASSIRGAEAFF

v_gene: TRBV4-1
j_gene: TRBJ1-2
CDR3aa: CASSQATGLGYGYTF

v_gene: TRBV28
j_gene: TRBJ1-3
CDR3aa: CASSEPPSYSGNTIYF

v_gene: TRBV27
j_gene: TRBJ2-3
CDR3aa: CASSPRTVSTDTQYF

v_gene: TRBV5-6
j_gene: TRBJ1-5
CDR3aa: CASSLAGGAENQPQHF

v_gene: TRBV30
j_gene: TRBJ1-4
CDR3aa: CAWSQAGIGRFNEKLFF

v_gene: TRBV7-9
j_gene: TRBJ2-5
CDR3aa: CASSFRKDRREETQYF

v_gene: TRBV6-6
j_gene: TRBJ1-4
CDR3aa: CASSWDSLATNEKLFF

v_gene: TRBV7-2
j_gene: TRBJ2-1
CDR3aa: CASSPSAIRLEFF

v_gene: TRBV10-3
j_gene: TRBJ1-1
CDR3aa: CAITSVGANTEAFF

v_gene: TRBV7-8
j_gene: TRBJ2-5
CDR3aa: CASSLGSGTSGGKQYF